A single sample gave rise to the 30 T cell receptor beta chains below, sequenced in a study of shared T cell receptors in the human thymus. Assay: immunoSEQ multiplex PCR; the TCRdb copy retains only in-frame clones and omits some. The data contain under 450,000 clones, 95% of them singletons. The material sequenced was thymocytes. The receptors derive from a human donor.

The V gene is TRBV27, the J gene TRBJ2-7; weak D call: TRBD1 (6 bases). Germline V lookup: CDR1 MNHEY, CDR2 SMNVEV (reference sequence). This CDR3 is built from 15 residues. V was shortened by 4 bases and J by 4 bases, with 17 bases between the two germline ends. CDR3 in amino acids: CASSYRHRDKYEQYF. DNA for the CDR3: TGTGCCAGCAGTTACCGGCACAGGGATAAGTACGAGCAGTACTTC.

In nucleotides, the CDR3 is TGTGCCAGCAGTGACTCGAGTGGGAGATTCTACGAGCAGTACTTC. This gives the protein CASSDSSGRFYEQYF. J is TRBJ2-7 and V is TRBV6-4; possible D gene TRBD2, 5 bases. This CDR3 region has 15 residues. Germline assignment: CDR1 MRHNA and CDR2 SNTAGT. Deletions cut 0 bases from V and 3 bases from J, with 12 bases between.

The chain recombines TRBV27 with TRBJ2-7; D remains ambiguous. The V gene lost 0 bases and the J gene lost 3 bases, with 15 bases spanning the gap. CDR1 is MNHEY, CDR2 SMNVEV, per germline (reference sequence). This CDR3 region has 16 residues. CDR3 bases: TGTGCCAGCAGTTTATCGATTACGGGCAGACACTACGAGCAGTACTTC. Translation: CASSLSITGRHYEQYF.

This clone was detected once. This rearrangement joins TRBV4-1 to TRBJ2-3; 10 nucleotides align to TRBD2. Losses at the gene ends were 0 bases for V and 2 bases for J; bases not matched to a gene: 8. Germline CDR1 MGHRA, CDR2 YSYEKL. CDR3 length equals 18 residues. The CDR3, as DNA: TGCGCCAGCAGCCAAGATCGTACTAGCGGGGCGTCCACAGATACGCAGTATTTT. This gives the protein CASSQDRTSGASTDTQYF.

CDR3 protein: CASSRDRDSEQYF. CDR3 DNA: TGTGCCAGCAGCCGGGACAGGGATTCCGAGCAGTACTTC. The chain combines TRBV13 with TRBJ2-7; 9 bases align to TRBD1. Per germline, CDR1 PRHDT and CDR2 FYEKMQ (reference sequence). This CDR3 is 13 amino acids long. Trimming cost V 5 bases and J 6 bases; bases outside gene matches: 5. The whole variable domain, remainder taken from reference TRBV13 and TRBJ2-7, is AAGVIQSPRHLIKEKRETATLKCYPIPRHDTVYWYQQGPGQDPQFLISFYEKMQSDKGSIPDRFSAQQFSDYHSELNMSSLELGDSALYFCASSRDRDSEQYFGPGTRLTVT.

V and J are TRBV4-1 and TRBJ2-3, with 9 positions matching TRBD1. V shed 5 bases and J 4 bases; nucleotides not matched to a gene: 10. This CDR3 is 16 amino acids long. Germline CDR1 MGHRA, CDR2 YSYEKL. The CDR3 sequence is CASSYRGQGAADTQYF. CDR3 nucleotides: TGCGCCAGCAGCTACCGGGGACAGGGAGCCGCAGATACGCAGTATTTT.

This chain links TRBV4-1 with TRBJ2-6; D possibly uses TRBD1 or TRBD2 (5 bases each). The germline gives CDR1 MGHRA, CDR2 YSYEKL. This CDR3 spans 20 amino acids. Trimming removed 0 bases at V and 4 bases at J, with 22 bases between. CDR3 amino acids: CASSQESGDRCGDGANVLTF. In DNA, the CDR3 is TGCGCCAGCAGCCAAGAATCCGGGGACCGCTGTGGAGACGGGGCCAACGTCCTGACTTTC.

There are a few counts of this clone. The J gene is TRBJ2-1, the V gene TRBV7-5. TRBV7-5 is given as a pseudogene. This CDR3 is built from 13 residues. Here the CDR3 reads CVRSLVGAIEQFF. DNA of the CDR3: TGTGTCAGAAGCTTAGTTGGTGCAATTGAGCAGTTCTTC.

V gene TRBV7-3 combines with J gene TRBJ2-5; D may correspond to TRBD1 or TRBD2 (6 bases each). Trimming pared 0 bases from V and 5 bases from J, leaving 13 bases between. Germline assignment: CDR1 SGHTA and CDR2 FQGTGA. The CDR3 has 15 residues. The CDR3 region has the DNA TGTGCCAGCAGCTTAACACCCCGGAGGGGGGAGACCCAGTACTTC. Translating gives CASSLTPRRGETQYF.

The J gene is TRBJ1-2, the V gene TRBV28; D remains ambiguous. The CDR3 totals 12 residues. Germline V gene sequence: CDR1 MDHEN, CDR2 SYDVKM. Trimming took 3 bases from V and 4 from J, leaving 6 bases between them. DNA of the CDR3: TGTGCCAGCAGTTTCCCTATCTATGGCTACACCTTC. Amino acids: CASSFPIYGYTF.

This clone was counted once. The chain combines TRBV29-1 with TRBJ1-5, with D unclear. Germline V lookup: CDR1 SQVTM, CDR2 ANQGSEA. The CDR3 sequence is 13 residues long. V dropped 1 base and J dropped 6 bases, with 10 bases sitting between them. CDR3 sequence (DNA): TGCAGCGTTGAAGCCAGGAACGGTCAGCCCCAGCATTTT. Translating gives CSVEARNGQPQHF.

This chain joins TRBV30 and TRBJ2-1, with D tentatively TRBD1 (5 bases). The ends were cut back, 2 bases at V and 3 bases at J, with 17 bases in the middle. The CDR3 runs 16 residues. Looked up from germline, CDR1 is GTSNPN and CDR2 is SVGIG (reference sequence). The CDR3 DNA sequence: TGTGCCTGGAGTAACTTAGAAGGGGAAGACTACAATGAGCAGTTCTTC. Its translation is CAWSNLEGEDYNEQFF.

In DNA, the CDR3 is TGTGCCAGTACACAGTTCGGGAATGGCTACACCTTC. Residues: CASTQFGNGYTF. The V call is TRBV19, the J call TRBJ1-2; unclear D gene. This CDR3 contains 12 residues. The ends were cut back, 7 bases at V and 6 bases at J, with 12 bases in the middle. Per the germline V gene, CDR1 is LNHDA and CDR2 is SQIVND (reference sequence).

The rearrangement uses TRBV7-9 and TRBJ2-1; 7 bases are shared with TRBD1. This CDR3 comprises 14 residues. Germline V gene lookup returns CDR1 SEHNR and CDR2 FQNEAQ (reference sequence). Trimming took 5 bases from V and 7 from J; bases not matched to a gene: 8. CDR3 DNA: TGTGCCAGCAGCCACCGACAGGGAGAAAATGAGCAGTTCTTC. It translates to CASSHRQGENEQFF.

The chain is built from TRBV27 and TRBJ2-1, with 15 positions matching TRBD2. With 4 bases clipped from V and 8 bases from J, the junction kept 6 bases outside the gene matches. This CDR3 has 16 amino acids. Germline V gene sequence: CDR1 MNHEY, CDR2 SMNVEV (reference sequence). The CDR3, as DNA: TGTGCCAGCAGTTCCCAGGGACTAGCGGGAGGTCATGAGCAGTTCTTC. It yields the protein CASSSQGLAGGHEQFF.

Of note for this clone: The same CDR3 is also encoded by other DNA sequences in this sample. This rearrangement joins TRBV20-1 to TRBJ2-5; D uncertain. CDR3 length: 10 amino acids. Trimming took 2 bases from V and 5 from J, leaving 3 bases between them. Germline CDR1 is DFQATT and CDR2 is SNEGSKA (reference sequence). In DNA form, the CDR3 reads TGCAGTGCTAGAAGGGAGACCCAGTACTTC. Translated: CSARRETQYF.

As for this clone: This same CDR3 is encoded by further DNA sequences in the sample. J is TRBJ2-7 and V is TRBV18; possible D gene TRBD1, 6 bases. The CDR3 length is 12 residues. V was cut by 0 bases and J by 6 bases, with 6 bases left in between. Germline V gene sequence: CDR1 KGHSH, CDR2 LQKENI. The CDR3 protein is CASSPPGGEQYF. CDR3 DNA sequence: TGTGCCAGCTCACCACCAGGGGGCGAGCAGTACTTC.

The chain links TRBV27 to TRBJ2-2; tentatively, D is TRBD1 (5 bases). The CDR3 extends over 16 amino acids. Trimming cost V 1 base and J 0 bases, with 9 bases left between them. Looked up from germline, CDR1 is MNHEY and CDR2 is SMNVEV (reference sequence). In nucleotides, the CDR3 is TGTGCCAGCAGTTTATGGGGCCTCTCGAACACCGGGGAGCTGTTTTTT. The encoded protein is CASSLWGLSNTGELFF.

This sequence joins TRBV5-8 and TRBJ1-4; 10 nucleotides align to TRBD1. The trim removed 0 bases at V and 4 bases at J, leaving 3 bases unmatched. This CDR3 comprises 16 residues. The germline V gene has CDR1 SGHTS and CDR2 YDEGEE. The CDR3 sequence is CASSLGRTGGNEKLFF. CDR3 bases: TGTGCCAGCAGCTTGGGTCGGACAGGGGGTAATGAAAAACTGTTTTTT.

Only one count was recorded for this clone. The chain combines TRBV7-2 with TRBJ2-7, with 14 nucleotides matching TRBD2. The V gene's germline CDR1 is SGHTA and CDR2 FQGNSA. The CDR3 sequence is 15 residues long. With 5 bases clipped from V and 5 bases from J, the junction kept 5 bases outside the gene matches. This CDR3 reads CASSMGLAGVDEQYF. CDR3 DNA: TGTGCCAGCAGCATGGGACTAGCGGGAGTCGACGAGCAGTACTTC.

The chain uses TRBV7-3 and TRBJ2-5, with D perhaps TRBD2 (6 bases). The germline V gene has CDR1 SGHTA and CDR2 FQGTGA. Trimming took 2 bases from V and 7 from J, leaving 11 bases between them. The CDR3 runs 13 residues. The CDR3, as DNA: TGTGCCAGCAGCTTATCGGGGGAAGGGACCCAGTACTTC. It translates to CASSLSGEGTQYF.

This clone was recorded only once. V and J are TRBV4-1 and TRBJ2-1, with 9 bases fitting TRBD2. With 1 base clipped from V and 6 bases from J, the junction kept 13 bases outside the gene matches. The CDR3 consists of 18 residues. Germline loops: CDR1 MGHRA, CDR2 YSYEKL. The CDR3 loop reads CASSQGPGSGRSGNEQFF. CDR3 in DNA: TGCGCCAGCAGCCAAGGCCCTGGGAGCGGGAGGTCGGGCAATGAGCAGTTCTTC.

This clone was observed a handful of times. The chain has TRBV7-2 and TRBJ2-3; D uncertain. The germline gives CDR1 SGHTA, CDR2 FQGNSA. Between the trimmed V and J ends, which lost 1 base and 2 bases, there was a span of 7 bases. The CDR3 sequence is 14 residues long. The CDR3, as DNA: TGTGCCAGCAGCTTAGTAGCCGACACAGATACGCAGTATTTT. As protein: CASSLVADTDTQYF.

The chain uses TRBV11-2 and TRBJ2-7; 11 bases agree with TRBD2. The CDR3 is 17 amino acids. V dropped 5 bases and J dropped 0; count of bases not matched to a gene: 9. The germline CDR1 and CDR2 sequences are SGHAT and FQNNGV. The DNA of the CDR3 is TGTGCCAGCAGCGACGGACTAGCGGGTTATACCTCCTACGAGCAGTACTTC. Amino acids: CASSDGLAGYTSYEQYF.

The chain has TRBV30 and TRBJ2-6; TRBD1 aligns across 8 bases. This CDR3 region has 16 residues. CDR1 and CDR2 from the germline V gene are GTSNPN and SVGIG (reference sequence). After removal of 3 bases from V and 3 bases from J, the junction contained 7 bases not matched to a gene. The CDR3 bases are TGTGCCTGGAGCTCAGGGGGCGCAGGTGGGGCCAACGTCCTGACTTTC. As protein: CAWSSGGAGGANVLTF.

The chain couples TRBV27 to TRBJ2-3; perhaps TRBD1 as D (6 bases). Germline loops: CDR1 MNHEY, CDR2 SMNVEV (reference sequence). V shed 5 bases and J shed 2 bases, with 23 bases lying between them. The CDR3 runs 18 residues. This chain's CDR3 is CASSPGLDRRVFTDTQYF. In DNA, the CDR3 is TGTGCCAGCAGTCCCGGCCTCGACAGGAGAGTTTTCACAGATACGCAGTATTTT.

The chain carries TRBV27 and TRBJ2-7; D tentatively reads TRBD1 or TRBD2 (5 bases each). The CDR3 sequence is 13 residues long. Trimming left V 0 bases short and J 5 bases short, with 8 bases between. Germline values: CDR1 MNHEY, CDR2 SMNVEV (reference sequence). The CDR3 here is CASSLSWGNEQYF. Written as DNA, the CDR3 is TGTGCCAGCAGTTTATCGTGGGGGAACGAGCAGTACTTC.

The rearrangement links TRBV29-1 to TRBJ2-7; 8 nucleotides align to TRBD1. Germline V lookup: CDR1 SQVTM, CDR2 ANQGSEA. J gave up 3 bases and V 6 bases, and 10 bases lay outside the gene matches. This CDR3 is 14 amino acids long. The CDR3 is CSVTSWTGRYEQYF. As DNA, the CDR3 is TGCAGCGTGACAAGCTGGACAGGGCGCTACGAGCAGTACTTC.

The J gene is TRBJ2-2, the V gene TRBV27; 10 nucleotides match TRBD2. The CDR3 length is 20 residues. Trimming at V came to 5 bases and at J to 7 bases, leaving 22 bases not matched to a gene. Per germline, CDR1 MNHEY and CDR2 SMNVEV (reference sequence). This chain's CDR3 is CASSHIAGGGLAEVVGELFF. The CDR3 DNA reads TGTGCCAGCAGTCATATCGCAGGGGGAGGACTAGCGGAGGTTGTCGGGGAGCTGTTTTTT.

The CDR3 reads CASSYTVEGTQYF. CDR3 bases: TGTGCCAGCAGTTACACGGTAGAAGGGACCCAGTACTTC. The chain employs TRBV6-5 and TRBJ2-5; D not certain. Looked up from germline, CDR1 is MNHEY and CDR2 is SVGAGI. The CDR3 has 13 residues. Between the trimmed V and J ends, which lost 2 bases and 7 bases, there was a span of 11 bases.